The 25 T cell receptor beta chains below all came from one sample that was sequenced in a study of CD8+ T cells in alopecia areata. Treatment: oral pan-JAK inhibitor, 5-10 mg twice daily. Sequencing used cDNA as its template, made by extracting RNA and reverse transcribing it. The table came from immunoSEQ multiplex PCR; TCRdb's copy has only in-frame clones and leaves some out. The sample lists 100,000 to 120,000 clones, around three fifths occurring once. Material: CD4+ T cells sorted from blood, obtained at week 24, from a patient treated with tofacitinib. The receptors were gathered from a human donor with alopecia areata.

The chain uses TRBV4-2 and TRBJ2-7, with 9 bases matching TRBD2. The CDR3 contains 15 residues. V lost 0 bases to trimming and J lost 7 bases; unmatched junction nucleotides: 7. CDR1 is LGHNA, CDR2 YNFKEQ, per germline. The CDR3 nucleotides read TGTGCCAGCAGCCAAGAAGGGCTAGCGGGGCGGGAGCAGTACTTC. As protein: CASSQEGLAGREQYF.

V usage is TRBV29-1 and J usage is TRBJ2-3, with 7 bases aligning to TRBD1. After removal of 4 bases from V and 6 bases from J, the junction contained 10 bases not matched to a gene. This CDR3 spans 14 amino acids. Germline V gene data show CDR1 as SQVTM and CDR2 as ANQGSEA. In DNA, the CDR3 is TGCAGCGTTGTGACAGGGTTGGTAGGTGATACGCAGTATTTT. This gives the protein CSVVTGLVGDTQYF.

The V gene is TRBV15, the J gene TRBJ2-7, with D possibly matching TRBD1 (6 bases). The CDR3 is made up of 15 amino acids. Germline loops: CDR1 LNHNV, CDR2 YYDKDF (reference sequence). Trimming removed 0 bases at V and 3 bases at J, with 12 bases between. CDR3 DNA sequence: TGTGCCACCAGCAGAGATCCGGACAGAGTCTACGAGCAGTACTTC. Translating gives CATSRDPDRVYEQYF. The full variable domain, in which reference TRBV15 and TRBJ2-7 provide the parts outside the CDR3, is DAMVIQNPRYQVTQFGKPVTLSCSQTLNHNVMYWYQQKSSQAPKLLFHYYDKDFNNEADTPDNFQSRRPNTSFCFLDIRSPGLGDTAMYLCATSRDPDRVYEQYFGPGTRLTVT.

On this clone itself: This same CDR3 is encoded by further DNA sequences in the sample. The chain recombines TRBV30 with TRBJ1-2; 9 nucleotides align to TRBD1. J lost 9 bases, V lost 0 bases, and 8 bases had no gene match. The CDR3 spans 14 residues. The germline V gene has CDR1 GTSNPN and CDR2 SVGIG (reference sequence). CDR3 sequence (DNA): TGTGCCTGGAGTGTAGGGACAGGGATGTTGAGCTACACCTTC. Translation gives CAWSVGTGMLSYTF. Together with reference TRBV30 and TRBJ1-2, the CDR3 gives the full variable domain: SQTIHQWPATLVQPVGSPLSLECTVEGTSNPNLYWYRQAAGRGLQLLFYSVGIGQISSEVPQNLSASRPQDRQFILSSKKLLLSDSGFYLCAWSVGTGMLSYTFGSGTRLTVV.

This chain joins TRBV4-1 and TRBJ1-1; D unresolved. This CDR3 is 16 amino acids long. CDR1 and CDR2 (germline): MGHRA, YSYEKL. The V end lost 6 bases, the J end lost 0 bases, and 17 bases lay between the germline ends. The DNA of the CDR3 is TGCGCCAGCAGAGACCGGGTCAGAAGATTGAACACTGAAGCTTTCTTT. This translates into CASRDRVRRLNTEAFF.

This rearrangement joins TRBV29-1 to TRBJ1-2; a possible D gene is TRBD1 (6 bases). Deletions cut 7 bases from V and 8 bases from J, with 20 bases between. Germline CDR1 SQVTM, CDR2 ANQGSEA. The CDR3 spans 13 residues. The CDR3 sequence: CSAGSGALGGYTF. CDR3 DNA sequence: TGCAGCGCTGGCTCAGGGGCTCTGGGGGGCTACACCTTC.

The J gene is TRBJ2-3, the V gene TRBV7-2; 11 bases line up with TRBD2. J lost 6 bases, V lost 5 bases, and 7 bases had no gene match. In germline, CDR1 is SGHTA, CDR2 FQGNSA. The CDR3 has 15 residues. In nucleotides, the CDR3 is TGTGCCAGCAGCCGTACTAGCGGGGGTTGGGATACGCAGTATTTT. This gives the protein CASSRTSGGWDTQYF.

The genes are TRBV6-6 and TRBJ2-1, with 8 bases lining up with TRBD2. Unmatched junction bases numbered 4, after V lost 2 bases and J lost 7 bases. CDR3 length equals 14 residues. From germline, CDR1 is MNHNY and CDR2 SVGAGI (reference sequence). The CDR3 coding sequence is TGTGCCAGCAGTTACACTAGCGGCACAAATGAGCAGTTCTTC. This codes for CASSYTSGTNEQFF.

The chain carries TRBV2 and TRBJ2-4; perhaps TRBD2 as D (6 bases). The ends were cut back, 4 bases at V and 11 bases at J, with 18 bases in the middle. Germline V gene sequence: CDR1 SNHLY, CDR2 FYNNEI. The CDR3 totals 14 residues. CDR3 region: CASSGGDLAAFQYF. The DNA of the CDR3 is TGTGCCAGCAGTGGGGGGGATCTCGCAGCGTTTCAGTACTTC.

This chain connects TRBV7-2 to TRBJ2-3; 11 bases agree with TRBD2. Germline CDR1 and CDR2: SGHTA and FQGNSA. J gave up 3 bases and V 5 bases, and 13 bases lay outside the gene matches. The CDR3 covers 18 residues. The CDR3 DNA reads as TGTGCCAGCAGCAACCGACGTTCCGGGACTAGCGGTACAGATACGCAGTATTTT. Amino acids: CASSNRRSGTSGTDTQYF. Complete variable domain (other parts from reference TRBV7-2 and TRBJ2-3): GAGVSQSPSNKVTEKGKDVELRCDPISGHTALYWYRQSLGQGLEFLIYFQGNSAPDKSGLPSDRFSAERTGGSVSTLTIQRTQQEDSAVYLCASSNRRSGTSGTDTQYFGPGTRLTVL.

This clone has a handful of counts. The rearrangement links TRBV14 to TRBJ2-5; D is unresolved. Trimming removed 0 bases from V and 1 base from J, with 12 bases in between. This CDR3 region has 16 residues. Germline V lookup: CDR1 SGHDN, CDR2 FVKESK. The CDR3 reads CASSQDPGAVQETQYF. The CDR3 coding sequence is TGTGCCAGCAGCCAAGATCCAGGAGCAGTCCAAGAGACCCAGTACTTC.

The chain combines TRBV5-1 with TRBJ2-7; 7 nucleotides align to TRBD1. CDR1 and CDR2 from the germline V gene are SGHRS and YFSETQ. V dropped 4 bases and J dropped 0; count of bases not matched to a gene: 4. This CDR3 has 14 residues. CDR3 in DNA: TGCGCCAGCAGCCGGGACAGTACCTCCTACGAGCAGTACTTC. Translation: CASSRDSTSYEQYF. The full variable domain, rest sourced from reference TRBV5-1 and TRBJ2-7, is KAGVTQTPRYLIKTRGQQVTLSCSPISGHRSVSWYQQTPGQGLQFLFEYFSETQRNKGNFPGRFSGRQFSNSRSEMNVSTLELGDSALYLCASSRDSTSYEQYFGPGTRLTVT.

This chain connects TRBV29-1 to TRBJ2-2; 7 nucleotides align to TRBD1. Losses at the gene ends were 5 bases for V and 2 bases for J; bases not matched to a gene: 5. CDR3 size: 14 residues. Germline CDR1 is SQVTM and CDR2 is ANQGSEA. This CDR3 is CSVTDRANTGELFF. CDR3 coding DNA: TGCAGCGTTACCGACAGGGCAAACACCGGGGAGCTGTTTTTT.

This chain connects TRBV7-2 to TRBJ2-3, with TRBD2 as a possible D gene (6 bases). Germline CDR1 and CDR2: SGHTA and FQGNSA. There are 13 residues in the CDR3. Trimming left V 5 bases short and J 1 base short, with 7 bases between. The CDR3 region is CASSGGGTDTQYF. The CDR3 nucleotides read TGTGCCAGCAGCGGCGGGGGCACAGATACGCAGTATTTT.

J is TRBJ2-6 and V is TRBV10-3; D is ambiguous. CDR1 is ENHRY and CDR2 is SYGVKD in the germline V gene. The ends were cut back, 7 bases at V and 0 bases at J, with 4 bases in the middle. The CDR3 has 13 amino acids. The CDR3 DNA reads as TGTGCCATCACGGGCTCTGGGGCCAACGTCCTGACTTTC. Translating gives CAITGSGANVLTF.

This clone has just a few counts. The chain couples TRBV29-1 to TRBJ2-3; perhaps TRBD2 as D (5 bases). CDR1 and CDR2 from the germline V gene are SQVTM and ANQGSEA. The germline V and J ends were trimmed by 4 bases and 2 bases, with 13 bases remaining between them. The CDR3 covers 14 residues. In DNA form, the CDR3 reads TGCAGCGTTGGAGGGCGGACGGTCACAGATACGCAGTATTTT. It yields the protein CSVGGRTVTDTQYF.

This chain uses TRBV7-2 with TRBJ2-3; D remains ambiguous. This CDR3 spans 12 amino acids. Germline lookup yields CDR1 SGHTA and CDR2 FQGNSA. Between the trimmed V and J ends, which lost 0 bases and 7 bases, there was a span of 5 bases. In nucleotides, the CDR3 is TGTGCCAGCAGCTTAGCGGGAAATACGCAGTATTTT. It encodes CASSLAGNTQYF.

The chain employs TRBV6-5 and TRBJ1-6; 9 nucleotides line up with TRBD1. The CDR3 covers 12 residues. Germline V gene sequence: CDR1 MNHEY, CDR2 SVGAGI. Written as DNA, the CDR3 is TGTGCAATCGGGACAGGGAATTCACCCCTCCACTTT. Translating it yields CAIGTGNSPLHF.

V is TRBV21-1 and J is TRBJ2-5; the table assigns TRBD2, which was not confirmed against the DNA. TRBV21-1 is listed as a pseudogene. This CDR3 contains 15 residues. CDR3 bases: TGTGCCAGCAGCAAAGGGAGGGGTCGCCGAGGGACCCAGTACTTC. Encoded protein: CASSKGRGRRGTQYF.

This chain links TRBV2 with TRBJ1-5; unclear D gene. Looked up from germline, CDR1 is SNHLY and CDR2 is FYNNEI. The CDR3 consists of 12 residues. Trimming shortened V by 3 bases and J by 9 bases, and 9 bases separated the two germline ends. CDR3 residues: CASSDRLRPQHF. The CDR3 nucleotides are TGTGCCAGCAGTGACAGATTGCGGCCCCAGCATTTT.

This clone has a handful of counts. The chain is built from TRBV7-2 and TRBJ1-5; D unclear. The CDR3 runs to 16 residues. The germline V gene encodes CDR1 SGHTA and CDR2 FQGNSA. Trimming left V 3 bases short and J 1 base short, with 13 bases between. This CDR3 is CASSFGGGKSNQPQHF. The CDR3 DNA sequence: TGTGCCAGCAGCTTCGGAGGTGGGAAGAGCAATCAGCCCCAGCATTTT.

The chain has TRBV7-3 and TRBJ2-1; tentatively, D is TRBD1 (5 bases). This CDR3 comprises 14 residues. Trimming took 7 bases from V and 2 from J, leaving 12 bases between them. Germline values: CDR1 SGHTA, CDR2 FQGTGA. DNA of the CDR3: TGTGCCAGCACCTTTGACAGAACCTACAATGAGCAGTTCTTC. This codes for CASTFDRTYNEQFF.

This clone has just a few counts. This rearrangement joins TRBV18 to TRBJ2-5; D is perhaps TRBD2 (5 bases). This CDR3 is built from 14 residues. Germline CDR1 reads KGHSH; CDR2 reads LQKENI. The V end lost 3 bases, the J end lost 4 bases, and 12 bases lay between the germline ends. CDR3 nucleotide sequence: TGTGCCAGCTCACCGGCGGGTGCCTCAGAGACCCAGTACTTC. Residues: CASSPAGASETQYF.

This clone was counted a few times. The rearrangement joins TRBV5-4 to TRBJ2-1; D not certain. The CDR3 has 13 residues. Trimming stripped 1 base from V and 4 bases from J, with 6 bases between. Germline values: CDR1 SGHNT, CDR2 YYREEE (reference sequence). The CDR3 protein is CASSLSGYNEQFF. DNA of the CDR3: TGTGCCAGCAGCTTGTCCGGGTACAATGAGCAGTTCTTC.

The genes are TRBV29-1 and TRBJ2-1; 12 bases agree with TRBD2. V trimming: 6 bases; J trimming: 4 bases; junction bases outside the gene matches: 7. CDR3 length equals 15 residues. CDR1 and CDR2 from the germline V gene are SQVTM and ANQGSEA. As DNA, the CDR3 is TGCAGCGTCTCCCGAGGGACTAGCGGGTACAATGAGCAGTTCTTC. Protein: CSVSRGTSGYNEQFF.